The clone carrying this T cell receptor (beta chain) was seen only once. These data are taken from a study of blood T cell repertoires in COVID-19. At the level of the study: Researchers got acute and convalescent COVID-19 samples from the United States, Italy and Spain.

Researchers sorted participants into cohorts using their self-reported clinical history. Recovered status in Cohort 3 required two negative PCRs, clearance, or symptom resolution. As processed by the authors: Researchers report that nucleated cell counts were estimated from reference gene primer amplification. Assay: immunoSEQ multiplex PCR; the TCRdb copy retains only in-frame clones and omits some. That table supplies the V and J calls and clone size; D and trimming were determined from the DNA. The table has 150,000 to 200,000 clones, 84% seen once. Trimming took off 3 bases at V and 4 bases at J, with 12 bases between the two ends. Germline CDR1 SGDLS, CDR2 YYNGEE. The length of the CDR3 is 14 residues.

This chain links TRBV9 with TRBJ2-3, with a tentative D call TRBD1 (6 bases). Specimen: PBMCs or T cells enriched from blood (not recorded which). The receptor was derived from a man aged 45 to 65 who had recovered from COVID-19. CDR3 loop: CASSGRGSPDTQYF. DNA of the CDR3: TGTGCCAGCAGCGGAAGGGGGTCCCCAGATACGCAGTATTTT.